One sample yielded the 19 T cell receptor beta chains listed below, sequenced in a study of beta chain features in type 1 diabetes. No cognate antigen is known for these TCRs. Study-wide results and caveats: Type 1 diabetes patients showed a moderate but significant shortening of TCRB CDR3s in all four CD4+ subsets.

Since all of the isolated RNA was reverse transcribed, expressed TCRB transcripts were what got sequenced. Clones were sequenced by immunoSEQ multiplex PCR, and TCRdb holds only the in-frame ones, with some missing. The table shows fewer than 70,000 clones, with approximately 60% occurring only once. The material sequenced was stem cell memory CD4+ T cells from blood. Source of these receptors: a woman in her twenties or thirties with type 1 diabetes.

The chain is built from TRBV2 and TRBJ1-5, with D possibly being TRBD1 (5 bases). The CDR3 covers 12 residues. The germline CDR1 and CDR2 sequences are SNHLY and FYNNEI. V was pared by 10 bases and J by 5 bases, with 12 bases between. The CDR3 here is CATKDTHQPQHF. As DNA, the CDR3 is TGTGCCACGAAGGACACGCATCAGCCCCAGCATTTT.

This clone appeared a single time. The rearrangement uses TRBV5-1 and TRBJ2-2; 7 bases map to TRBD1. Germline V gene lookup returns CDR1 SGHRS and CDR2 YFSETQ. Trimming cost V 0 bases and J 4 bases; bases outside gene matches: 0. The CDR3 is 14 amino acids. DNA for the CDR3: TGCGCCAGCAGCTTGGGACAGGGCACCGGGGAGCTGTTTTTT. It encodes CASSLGQGTGELFF.

The chain combines TRBV11-2 with TRBJ2-7; D gene unclear. The CDR3 is 12 amino acids. The V and J ends lost 1 base and 3 bases respectively, with 4 bases between them. Germline V lookup: CDR1 SGHAT, CDR2 FQNNGV. The CDR3, as DNA: TGTGCCAGCAGCTTAGCGGGCTACGAGCAGTACTTC. Its translation: CASSLAGYEQYF.

V usage is TRBV6-5 and J usage is TRBJ2-1, with no clear D. The CDR3 length is 15 residues. Germline-derived CDR1 and CDR2 are MNHEY and SVGAGI. The V and J ends lost 1 base and 2 bases respectively, with 9 bases between them. Written as DNA, the CDR3 is TGTGCCAGCAGTTACTTCGCTACCGCCTACAATGAGCAGTTCTTC. This encodes CASSYFATAYNEQFF.

The chain joins TRBV6-6 to TRBJ2-4; D might be TRBD1 (6 bases). Germline-derived CDR1 and CDR2 are MNHNY and SVGAGI (reference sequence). V shed 6 bases and J shed 7 bases, with 13 bases lying between them. This CDR3 comprises 13 residues. The CDR3 nucleotides are TGTGCCAGCAGCCCCGCAGGGGCGAACATTCAGTACTTC. This translates into CASSPAGANIQYF.

The rearrangement uses TRBV27 and TRBJ2-5; tentatively, D is TRBD1 (6 bases). The V end lost 0 bases, the J end lost 5 bases, and 10 bases lay between the germline ends. The CDR3 runs to 14 residues. Germline lookup yields CDR1 MNHEY and CDR2 SMNVEV (reference sequence). CDR3 loop: CASSLSVQGETQYF. CDR3 bases: TGTGCCAGCAGTTTATCTGTCCAGGGGGAGACCCAGTACTTC.

This clone was seen a handful of times. The chain combines TRBV6-5 with TRBJ2-7; TRBD1 matches at 7 bases. This CDR3 spans 13 amino acids. Germline CDR1 is MNHEY and CDR2 is SVGAGI. The V gene end was trimmed by 6 bases and the J gene end by 7 bases; junction bases not matched to a gene: 9. CDR3 sequence reads: CASSSGQSREQYF. CDR3 bases: TGTGCCAGCAGCTCGGGACAGTCTAGGGAGCAGTACTTC.

The chain employs TRBV18 and TRBJ1-1; D is perhaps TRBD1 (5 bases). Trimming took off 5 bases at V and 0 bases at J, with 13 bases between the two ends. This CDR3 spans 15 amino acids. Germline CDR1 reads KGHSH; CDR2 reads LQKENI. The CDR3 loop is CASSGGTLMNTEAFF. The CDR3 coding sequence is TGTGCCAGCTCAGGCGGGACGCTCATGAACACTGAAGCTTTCTTT.

The CDR3 DNA follows: TGCAGTGCTAGTGGAGCAGATACGCAGTATTTT. Translation: CSASGADTQYF. The chain employs TRBV20-1 and TRBJ2-3, with D uncertain. The V gene's germline CDR1 is DFQATT and CDR2 SNEGSKA (reference sequence). Trimming removed 3 bases from V and 4 bases from J, with 5 bases in between. The CDR3 is 11 residues long.

The rearrangement uses TRBV29-1 and TRBJ2-7, with 10 bases fitting TRBD2. After removal of 6 bases from V and 9 bases from J, the junction contained 17 bases not matched to a gene. Germline V lookup: CDR1 SQVTM, CDR2 ANQGSEA. The CDR3 runs to 15 residues. In DNA, the CDR3 is TGCAGCGTCCGGACAGGGACCGCGGGACTAGCGTGGCAGTACTTC. This codes for CSVRTGTAGLAWQYF.

This chain uses TRBV28 with TRBJ1-1; D call uncertain. Trimming removed 5 bases at V and 2 bases at J, with 12 bases between. This CDR3 contains 14 residues. The germline CDR1 and CDR2 sequences are MDHEN and SYDVKM. CDR3 in amino acids: CASSPFSVNTEAFF. CDR3 DNA: TGTGCCAGCAGTCCCTTCTCGGTTAACACTGAAGCTTTCTTT.

A few counts support this clone. The genes are TRBV7-2 and TRBJ2-1; D ambiguous. The length of the CDR3 is 15 residues. V was pared by 5 bases and J by 0 bases, with 11 bases between. Looked up from germline, CDR1 is SGHTA and CDR2 is FQGNSA. CDR3 residues: CASSANAHSYNEQFF. CDR3 bases: TGTGCCAGCAGCGCGAATGCGCACTCCTACAATGAGCAGTTCTTC.

The chain carries TRBV4-1 and TRBJ1-5; 8 bases map to TRBD1. The germline V gene encodes CDR1 MGHRA and CDR2 YSYEKL. V was pared by 2 bases and J by 3 bases, with 3 bases of the junction left unmatched. The CDR3 spans 15 residues. CDR3 region: CASSQPDRDNQPQHF. As DNA, the CDR3 is TGCGCCAGCAGCCAACCGGACAGGGACAATCAGCCCCAGCATTTT.

This chain links TRBV2 with TRBJ2-5, with 11 bases identical to TRBD1. This CDR3 is 15 amino acids long. Germline V gene data show CDR1 as SNHLY and CDR2 as FYNNEI. J lost 7 bases, V lost 6 bases, and 10 bases had no gene match. CDR3 bases: TGTGCCAGCAGGGGGGACAGGGGGAGGCTGGCGACCCAGTACTTC. Encoded protein: CASRGDRGRLATQYF. The complete variable domain, with remaining parts taken from reference TRBV2 and TRBJ2-5, reads EPEVTQTPSHQVTQMGQEVILRCVPISNHLYFYWYRQILGQKVEFLVSFYNNEISEKSEIFDDQFSVERPDGSNFTLKIRSTKLEDSAMYFCASRGDRGRLATQYFGPGTRLLVL.

The chain carries TRBV6-6 and TRBJ2-1; weak D call: TRBD2 (6 bases). Between the trimmed V and J ends, which lost 6 bases and 6 bases, there was a span of 21 bases. Germline CDR1 MNHNY, CDR2 SVGAGI (reference sequence). This CDR3 contains 16 residues. The CDR3 region is CASSPTSGLWGNEQFF. In DNA, the CDR3 is TGTGCCAGCAGCCCAACCTCGGGACTTTGGGGCAATGAGCAGTTCTTC.

The gene calls are TRBV27 and TRBJ1-4, with 8 bases fitting TRBD1. The CDR3 length is 14 residues. CDR1 MNHEY and CDR2 SMNVEV come from the germline V gene (reference sequence). J gave up 8 bases and V 5 bases, and 7 bases lay outside the gene matches. CDR3 in DNA: TGTGCCAGCAGTGCGACAGGGGCTGAGGAAAAACTGTTTTTT. This sequence encodes CASSATGAEEKLFF.

V usage is TRBV19 and J usage is TRBJ2-3, with 7 bases matching TRBD1. V shed 2 bases, J shed 4 bases, and the junction held 6 bases outside the gene matches. CDR3 length equals 15 residues. The germline V gene encodes CDR1 LNHDA and CDR2 SQIVND (reference sequence). CDR3 in DNA: TGTGCCAGTAGTATAATCGAGGGGGCATCAGATACGCAGTATTTT. Encoded protein: CASSIIEGASDTQYF.

V gene TRBV27 combines with J gene TRBJ1-2, with 7 bases fitting TRBD1. This CDR3 contains 17 residues. Germline V gives CDR1 MNHEY, CDR2 SMNVEV (reference sequence). Trimming took 5 bases from V and 1 from J; bases not matched to a gene: 13. The CDR3 nucleotides read TGTGCCAGCAGTCGACAGGGCCTCCCCTCGGGTAACTATGGCTACACCTTC. This sequence encodes CASSRQGLPSGNYGYTF.

CDR3 coding DNA: TGTGCCAGCAGTTTCGACACCCACTCTACCTACGAGCAGTACTTC. It translates to CASSFDTHSTYEQYF. The chain employs TRBV27 and TRBJ2-7, with D unclear. This CDR3 region has 15 residues. V lost 3 bases and J lost 2, with 14 bases in between. Germline V CDR1 and CDR2: MNHEY, SMNVEV (reference sequence).